The 8 T cell receptor beta chains given below trace back to one sample, sequenced in a study of cytomegalovirus exposure and HLA in healthy donors. The PCR used 60 Vbeta and 13 Jbeta primers. Only in-frame clones appear in the TCRdb table, and some are missing; sequencing was by immunoSEQ multiplex PCR. This repertoire shows fewer than 250,000 clones, about 80% found once; its top ten account for 1.5% to 2%. Sequenced input: PBMCs. These receptors all stem from a male donor in good health and CMV-seronegative.

V and J are TRBV6-5 and TRBJ1-2; D perhaps matches TRBD1 (6 bases). CDR1 and CDR2 (germline): MNHEY, SVGAGI. This CDR3 has 15 residues. Trimming shortened V by 2 bases and J by 1 base, and 11 bases separated the two germline ends. The CDR3 DNA reads TGTGCCAGCAGTTACGGGCCAGGGGATAACTATGGCTACACCTTC. Translated, it gives CASSYGPGDNYGYTF.

This clone was seen at least ten times. V and J are TRBV5-1 and TRBJ2-3, with 8 nucleotides matching TRBD1. Losses at the gene ends were 0 bases for V and 4 bases for J; bases not matched to a gene: 4. The CDR3 sequence is 15 residues long. Germline lookup yields CDR1 SGHRS and CDR2 YFSETQ. CDR3 loop: CASSLGLQGADTQYF. DNA for the CDR3: TGCGCCAGCAGCTTGGGACTACAGGGGGCAGATACGCAGTATTTT.

This sequence joins TRBV18 and TRBJ2-7; 8 bases fit TRBD2. From germline, CDR1 is KGHSH and CDR2 LQKENI. J lost 3 bases, V lost 2 bases, and 6 bases had no gene match. The CDR3 loop spans 15 amino acids. The CDR3 region has the DNA TGTGCCAGCTCACCAAGTAGCGGGGAGATCTACGAGCAGTACTTC. As protein: CASSPSSGEIYEQYF.

The chain uses TRBV6-6 and TRBJ2-1, with 10 bases aligning to TRBD1. The germline gives CDR1 MNHNY, CDR2 SVGAGI (reference sequence). V trimming: 5 bases; J trimming: 10 bases; junction bases outside the gene matches: 11. The CDR3 is 15 amino acids. DNA of the CDR3: TGTGCCAGCAGTCCGTGGACAGGGGGGAGTGGAGAGCAGTTCTTC. Translation: CASSPWTGGSGEQFF.

The chain combines TRBV29-1 with TRBJ2-5, with a weak D call TRBD1 (5 bases). The J call may be mistaken, given a closer DNA end match to TRBJ2-7. This CDR3 comprises 12 residues. The germline gives CDR1 SQVTM, CDR2 ANQGSEA. CDR3 protein: CSVARVNYEQYF. In DNA, the CDR3 is TGCAGCGTTGCCAGGGTGAACTACGAGCAGTACTTC.

V usage is TRBV5-5 and J usage is TRBJ2-7; D not resolved. Germline V gene lookup returns CDR1 SGHKS and CDR2 YYEKEE (reference sequence). This CDR3 is 12 amino acids long. V was clipped by 0 bases and J by 2 bases, with 3 bases between them. The CDR3 loop reads CASSLGAYEQYF. The CDR3 DNA reads as TGTGCCAGCAGCTTGGGCGCCTACGAGCAGTACTTC.

The J gene is TRBJ2-3, the V gene TRBV30, with 8 bases that match TRBD1. The CDR3 loop spans 16 amino acids. Germline assignment: CDR1 GTSNPN and CDR2 SVGIG (reference sequence). J lost 3 bases, V lost 3 bases, and 11 bases had no gene match. The CDR3 DNA follows: TGTGCCTGGAGGACCGGACAGGGCAGATGGACAGATACGCAGTATTTT. It yields the protein CAWRTGQGRWTDTQYF.

The rearrangement joins TRBV18 to TRBJ2-1; TRBD2 agrees at 10 bases. This CDR3 has 17 residues. V shed 3 bases and J 7 bases; nucleotides not matched to a gene: 12. In germline, CDR1 is KGHSH, CDR2 LQKENI. The CDR3 reads CASSPLAGAIVGNEQFF. CDR3 bases: TGTGCCAGCTCACCGCTAGCGGGGGCGATTGTGGGGAATGAGCAGTTCTTC.